This entry lists 13 T cell receptor beta chains sequenced from one sample in a study of response to subunit inactivated influenza vaccine. TCRdb processed the RT-PCR reads anew with MiXCR; each CDR3 protein has one entry. The sample carries about 650,000 distinct CDR3 sequences, 12% to 15% recorded once. The sequences come from PBMCs from blood, collected approximately 15 days before vaccination. The receptors come from a man in his forties or fifties who received an inactivated influenza vaccine.

This clonotype was recorded a few times. The genes are TRBV20-1 and TRBJ1-6; weak D call: TRBD1 (5 bases). Trimming cost V 3 bases and J 8 bases, with 11 bases left between them. The CDR3 runs 13 residues. Germline CDR1 reads DFQATT; CDR2 reads SNEGSKA (reference sequence). CDR3 coding DNA: TGCAGTGCTAGTGGCAGGGCAGATTCACCCCTCCACTTT. It is translated as CSASGRADSPLHF.

In nucleotides, the CDR3 is TGTGCCAGCAGCTTAGACACGAACTACAATGAGCAGTTCTTC. Its translation is CASSLDTNYNEQFF. The chain couples TRBV7-9 to TRBJ2-1; D gene unclear. CDR3 length equals 14 residues. The germline CDR1 and CDR2 sequences are SEHNR and FQNEAQ (reference sequence). Trimming took off 1 base at V and 3 bases at J, with 7 bases between the two ends.

The chain is built from TRBV3-1 and TRBJ2-1; TRBD2 matches at 8 bases. The germline V gene has CDR1 LGHDT and CDR2 YNNKEL (reference sequence). The V segment lost 6 bases and the J segment 0 bases; nucleotides outside the gene matches: 13. This CDR3 has 18 residues. CDR3 DNA sequence: TGTGCCAGCAGTCCTCGCGGACTAGCCCTTAGCTCCTACAATGAGCAGTTCTTC. This gives the protein CASSPRGLALSSYNEQFF.

This clonotype was seen a handful of times. This rearrangement joins TRBV20-1 to TRBJ2-3; TRBD1 is a possible D gene (5 bases). This CDR3 comprises 15 residues. The ends were cut back, 1 base at V and 2 bases at J, with 13 bases in the middle. CDR1 and CDR2 (germline): DFQATT, SNEGSKA (reference sequence). CDR3 coding DNA: TGCAGTGCTAGAGCCCACAGGAGAGACACAGATACGCAGTATTTT. Its translation is CSARAHRRDTDTQYF.

V usage is TRBV20-1 and J usage is TRBJ2-7; 11 bases line up with TRBD1. Trimming cost V 0 bases and J 6 bases; bases outside gene matches: 13. There are 17 residues in the CDR3. CDR1 DFQATT and CDR2 SNEGSKA come from the germline V gene (reference sequence). This chain's CDR3 is CSARDLAGTGGVREQYF. For the CDR3, the DNA is TGCAGTGCTAGAGATTTAGCCGGGACAGGGGGTGTTCGCGAGCAGTACTTC.

The chain is built from TRBV10-3 and TRBJ1-1; TRBD1 agrees at 9 bases. The trim removed 0 bases at V and 2 bases at J, leaving 1 base unmatched. The CDR3 covers 15 residues. CDR1 and CDR2 from the germline V gene are ENHRY and SYGVKD. For the CDR3, the DNA is TGTGCCATCAGTGAGTCGGGACAGGGTAACACTGAAGCTTTCTTT. This translates into CAISESGQGNTEAFF.

This chain joins TRBV9 and TRBJ2-5; D perhaps matches TRBD1 (7 bases). The germline CDR1 and CDR2 sequences are SGDLS and YYNGEE. The CDR3 is made up of 13 amino acids. Trimming removed 3 bases at V and 5 bases at J, with 11 bases between. CDR3 DNA: TGTGCCAGCAGCGGGACAGGAGGGGAGACCCAGTACTTC. This sequence encodes CASSGTGGETQYF.

The chain couples TRBV9 to TRBJ2-5; no reliable D call. Trimming took off 0 bases at V and 3 bases at J, with 9 bases between the two ends. This CDR3 has 14 amino acids. Germline V lookup: CDR1 SGDLS, CDR2 YYNGEE. CDR3 bases: TGTGCCAGCAGCGTAGGTTTAACAGAAGAGACCCAGTACTTC. This gives the protein CASSVGLTEETQYF.

The sample holds a few counts of this clonotype. The chain recombines TRBV3-1 with TRBJ2-7, with 7 positions matching TRBD1. Germline V gene data show CDR1 as LGHDT and CDR2 as YNNKEL (reference sequence). After removal of 1 base from V and 3 bases from J, the junction contained 6 bases not matched to a gene. This CDR3 comprises 15 residues. The CDR3 bases are TGTGCCAGCAGCCAAGTACCGGGACAGATCTACGAGCAGTACTTC. The encoded protein is CASSQVPGQIYEQYF.

This clonotype came up a few times. The CDR3 sequence is CATSDSDRGFTGELFF. The CDR3 nucleotides are TGTGCCACCAGTGATTCGGACAGGGGCTTCACCGGGGAGCTGTTTTTT. The genes are TRBV24-1 and TRBJ2-2, with 9 positions matching TRBD1. This CDR3 region has 16 residues. The J segment lost 4 bases and the V segment lost 2 bases, leaving 4 bases of the junction unmatched. Germline CDR1 reads KGHDR; CDR2 reads SFDVKD.

This clonotype was seen a handful of times. This rearrangement joins TRBV5-5 to TRBJ2-7; 9 bases match TRBD1. CDR3 length: 16 amino acids. The germline gives CDR1 SGHKS, CDR2 YYEKEE (reference sequence). The V and J ends lost 1 base and 4 bases, in that order; junction bases with no gene match: 9. This chain's CDR3 is CASSLLVPGQGYEQYF. CDR3 sequence (DNA): TGTGCCAGCAGCTTGTTAGTTCCGGGACAGGGATACGAGCAGTACTTC.

This clonotype was counted only a few times. The chain couples TRBV5-1 to TRBJ2-5; D may be TRBD2 (6 bases). V dropped 4 bases and J dropped 5 bases, with 15 bases sitting between them. Germline V gene sequence: CDR1 SGHRS, CDR2 YFSETQ. CDR3 length: 14 amino acids. Here the CDR3 reads CASSLGGDWETQYF. For the CDR3, the DNA is TGCGCCAGCAGCCTGGGGGGAGATTGGGAGACCCAGTACTTC.

This chain uses TRBV28 with TRBJ1-5, with 9 bases lining up with TRBD1. Losses at the gene ends were 3 bases for V and 7 bases for J; bases not matched to a gene: 13. The length of the CDR3 is 17 residues. Germline V gene sequence: CDR1 MDHEN, CDR2 SYDVKM. CDR3 in DNA: TGTGCCAGCAGTTTTCTTCTCCGCGGACAGGGGAGGCAGCCCCAGCATTTT. It yields the protein CASSFLLRGQGRQPQHF.